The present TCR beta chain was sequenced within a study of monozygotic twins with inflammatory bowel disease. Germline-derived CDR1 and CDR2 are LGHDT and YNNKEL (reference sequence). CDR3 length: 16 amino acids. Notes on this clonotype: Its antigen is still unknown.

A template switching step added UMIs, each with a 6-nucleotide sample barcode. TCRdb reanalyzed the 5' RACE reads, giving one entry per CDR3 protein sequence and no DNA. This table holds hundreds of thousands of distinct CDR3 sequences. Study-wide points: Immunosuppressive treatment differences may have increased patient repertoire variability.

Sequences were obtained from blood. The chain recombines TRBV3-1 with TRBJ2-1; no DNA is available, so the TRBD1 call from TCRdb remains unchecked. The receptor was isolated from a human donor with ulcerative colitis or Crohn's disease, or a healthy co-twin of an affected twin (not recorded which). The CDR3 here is CASSSRAGGQDNEQFF.